This TCR beta chain derives from a study of low-dose radiotherapy and immunotherapy resistance in tumors. Overall study context: Treatment of Cohort 1 consisted of 0.5 Gy per fraction every 2 weeks, adding up to 6.5 Gy. Daily oral aspirin at 300 mg began on cycle 1 day 1 and lasted four cycles.

Germline CDR1 reads SGHDT; CDR2 reads YYEEEE. Trimming stripped 0 bases from V and 9 bases from J, with 13 bases between. This CDR3 is built from 13 residues. With TRAV- and TRBV-specific primers, first-strand cDNA was made, covering the alpha and beta chains. A constant-region primer paired with the V-primer adapter amplified TCRs over around 18 PCR cycles. Through in vitro transcription, the mRNA that had been isolated was amplified. MiXCR, applied by TCRdb to the reads, yields one record per CDR3 protein. The sample yields some 13,000 distinct CDR3 sequences, approximately 61% seen once. The sequence derives from a human donor with advanced metastatic prostate, ovarian, gallbladder or colorectal cancer (not recorded which). This table probably holds off-target reads from a library built for another chain. J is TRBJ2-7 and V is TRBV5-6; no clear D. This CDR3 is CASSLALYEMQYF. Written as DNA, the CDR3 is TGTGCCAGCAGCTTGGCCTTGTACGAAATGCAGTACTTC.